The 28 T cell receptor beta chains reported below all come from one sample, sequenced in a study of blood T cells in healthy people across ages. A second PCR, run for roughly 7 to 11 cycles, used a sample-barcoded 5' primer plus a J-beta primer mix. TCRdb re-called the 5' RACE reads with MiXCR, one entry per CDR3 protein. The table shows more than 700,000 distinct CDR3 sequences, with around 50% occurring only once. Sequencing was done on a sample of blood. The receptors originated from a man older than 75 in good health.

This clonotype was counted only a few times. The rearrangement links TRBV20-1 to TRBJ2-7; no definite D call. With 5 bases removed from V and 5 bases from J, the gap between germline ends came to 16 bases. This CDR3 is built from 13 residues. Germline assignment: CDR1 DFQATT and CDR2 SNEGSKA (reference sequence). DNA of the CDR3: TGCAGTGCTCAGGACCGGGCTTGGGACGAGCAGTACTTC. This sequence encodes CSAQDRAWDEQYF.

Ten or more counts support this clonotype. The V gene is TRBV12-3 or TRBV12-4, the J gene TRBJ2-6; tentatively, D is TRBD2 (5 bases). The CDR3 totals 17 residues. The ends were cut back, 5 bases at V and 2 bases at J, with 16 bases in the middle. The CDR3 spells CASSPHGGGTGANVLTF. The CDR3 nucleotides are TGTGCCAGCAGTCCTCACGGCGGAGGAACTGGGGCCAACGTCCTGACTTTC.

This rearrangement joins TRBV5-1 to TRBJ2-7, with 9 bases lining up with TRBD1. CDR3 length: 16 amino acids. In germline, CDR1 is SGHRS, CDR2 YFSETQ. V lost 2 bases and J lost 4; bases outside the gene matches: 10. CDR3 in DNA: TGCGCCAGCAGCTTTGGAACGGGACAGGGAATATACGAGCAGTACTTC. Protein product: CASSFGTGQGIYEQYF.

J is TRBJ2-7 and V is TRBV29-1, with 7 bases that match TRBD2. There are 13 residues in the CDR3. Germline trimming cut 6 bases from V and 4 bases from J; bases unmatched to any gene: 9. Germline-derived CDR1 and CDR2 are SQVTM and ANQGSEA. The CDR3 nucleotides read TGCAGCGTCTCTAGCGGAGCAAGGTACGAGCAGTACTTC. The encoded protein is CSVSSGARYEQYF.

The CDR3 bases are TGTGCCAGCAGCCTGCAGGCTCAACTCTACGAGCAGTACTTC. Its translation is CASSLQAQLYEQYF. The rearrangement uses TRBV7-2 and TRBJ2-7; D gene uncertain. V lost 5 bases to trimming and J lost 3 bases, with 14 bases between them. CDR3 length: 14 amino acids. The V gene's germline CDR1 is SGHTA and CDR2 FQGNSA.

DNA of the CDR3: TGTGCCAGCAAAGATATCGGGACTCCCGACGACTATGGCTACACCTTC. It translates to CASKDIGTPDDYGYTF. The chain has TRBV27 and TRBJ1-2, with a possible D match to TRBD1 (5 bases). Germline-derived CDR1 and CDR2 are MNHEY and SMNVEV (reference sequence). Trimming shortened V by 7 bases and J by 3 bases, and 21 bases separated the two germline ends. The CDR3 consists of 16 residues.

The chain recombines TRBV10-3 with TRBJ2-1; D is possibly TRBD1 (6 bases). Germline CDR1 is ENHRY and CDR2 is SYGVKD. V was shortened by 4 bases and J by 7 bases, with 14 bases between the two germline ends. The length of the CDR3 is 14 residues. CDR3 nucleotide sequence: TGTGCCATCAGTGCTGACAGGTTTGTAAATGAGCAGTTCTTC. The encoded protein is CAISADRFVNEQFF.

J is TRBJ2-5 and V is TRBV6-1; D is possibly TRBD2 (6 bases). This CDR3 has 15 amino acids. V was trimmed by 6 bases and J by 11 bases, leaving 25 bases between them. Germline V lookup: CDR1 MNHNS, CDR2 SASEGT. The CDR3 region is CASRTGRDRNNEQYF. The CDR3 DNA follows: TGTGCCAGCAGGACGGGGCGGGATAGGAACAATGAGCAGTACTTC.

V is TRBV18 and J is TRBJ1-1; 10 positions agree with TRBD1. This CDR3 spans 15 amino acids. V dropped 4 bases and J dropped 1; count of bases not matched to a gene: 3. Germline V gene sequence: CDR1 KGHSH, CDR2 LQKENI. This chain's CDR3 is CASSRDRGTNTEAFF. CDR3 bases: TGTGCCAGCTCACGGGACAGGGGCACGAACACTGAAGCTTTCTTT.

A note on this clonotype: At one of its ends the junction is not consistent with the germline gene, which may arise from a read error. The chain recombines TRBV6-1 with TRBJ2-1, with 7 bases matching TRBD1. Germline CDR1 reads MNHNS; CDR2 reads SASEGT. The CDR3 loop spans 13 amino acids. CDR3 in DNA: TGTGCCAACAGTGAGCAGACAGGGTTTGAGCAGTTCTTC. It yields the protein CANSEQTGFEQFF.

CDR3: CSARDGNTADEQYF. The CDR3 DNA follows: TGCAGTGCTAGAGATGGTAACACAGCCGACGAGCAGTACTTC. The V call is TRBV20-1, the J call TRBJ2-7; D is undetermined. CDR1 and CDR2 from the germline V gene are DFQATT and SNEGSKA (reference sequence). Trimming removed 0 bases from V and 5 bases from J, with 14 bases in between. CDR3 length equals 14 residues.

This clonotype came up many times. CDR3 nucleotides: TGTGCCACCGGCCAGACAGGTCCTTATGAGCAGTTCTTC. Translating it yields CATGQTGPYEQFF. V is TRBV28 and J is TRBJ2-1; TRBD1 might be the D (6 bases). Germline V gene lookup returns CDR1 MDHEN and CDR2 SYDVKM. The CDR3 totals 13 residues. Trimming took 10 bases from V and 8 from J, leaving 18 bases between them. The whole variable domain, filled in from reference TRBV28 and TRBJ2-1, reads DVKVTQSSRYLVKRTGEKVFLECVQDMDHENMFWYRQDPGLGLRLIYFSYDVKMKEKGDIPEGYSVSREKKERFSLILESASTNQTSMYLCATGQTGPYEQFFGPGTRLTVL.

This chain uses TRBV2 with TRBJ2-7; 8 bases match TRBD1. Germline values: CDR1 SNHLY, CDR2 FYNNEI. V lost 9 bases to trimming and J lost 4 bases; unmatched junction nucleotides: 11. There are 14 residues in the CDR3. The CDR3 nucleotides are TGTGCCAGTAAGAGACAGGGGAGTTCGTACGAGCAGTACTTC. This codes for CASKRQGSSYEQYF.

The chain employs TRBV25-1 and TRBJ2-5, with no clear D. This CDR3 has 14 amino acids. V lost 6 bases and J 4 bases, leaving 15 bases between the germline ends. The germline CDR1 and CDR2 sequences are MGHDK and SYGVNS. The CDR3 reads CASSDVGRVETQYF. CDR3 in DNA: TGTGCCAGCAGCGACGTAGGTAGGGTAGAGACCCAGTACTTC.

V usage is TRBV20-1 and J usage is TRBJ2-7; 7 positions agree with TRBD2. Per germline, CDR1 DFQATT and CDR2 SNEGSKA (reference sequence). The CDR3 runs 15 residues. J was trimmed by 6 bases and V by 0 bases; bases with no gene match: 11. The CDR3 DNA reads TGCAGTGCTAGAGACCATCAGCGGGGAGTGGGCGAGCAGTACTTC. Protein: CSARDHQRGVGEQYF.

Concerning this clonotype: A much larger clone is a single base away; this may be a read error. This chain joins TRBV5-1 and TRBJ2-2, with unresolved D. Trimming took off 4 bases at V and 1 base at J, with 8 bases between the two ends. Looked up from germline, CDR1 is SGHRS and CDR2 is YFSETQ. The CDR3 has 14 amino acids. In DNA form, the CDR3 reads TGCGCCAGCAGCGTGGCATGGAACACCGGGGAGCTGTTTTTT. Protein: CASSVAWNTGELFF.

This clonotype was seen a handful of times. The chain uses TRBV6-2 or TRBV6-3 and TRBJ2-1; TRBD1 is a possible D gene (5 bases). The CDR3 sequence is 13 residues long. CDR1 MNHEY and CDR2 SVGEGT come from the germline V gene. Between the trimmed V and J ends, which lost 5 bases and 9 bases, there was a span of 14 bases. The CDR3 DNA sequence: TGTGCCAGCAGTGGAACCAGGGTAGGTGAGCAGTTCTTC. This encodes CASSGTRVGEQFF.

This clonotype has a single count. The rearrangement links TRBV5-4 to TRBJ1-1; no reliable D call. Germline assignment: CDR1 SGHNT and CDR2 YYREEE (reference sequence). V was trimmed by 2 bases and J by 1 base, leaving 9 bases between them. The CDR3 has 14 residues. The CDR3 here is CASSFGRENTEAFF. As DNA, the CDR3 is TGTGCCAGCAGCTTTGGTCGGGAGAACACTGAAGCTTTCTTT.

The sample holds one count of this clonotype. One junction end disagrees with the germline gene, perhaps due to a read error. V and J are TRBV7-2 and TRBJ2-7; D might be TRBD2 (5 bases). The CDR3 has 15 residues. Germline loops: CDR1 SGHTA, CDR2 FQGNSA. In nucleotides, the CDR3 is TGTGCCGGCAGCTTAGGTGGGGTAGCGAGCTACGAGCAGTACTTC. This translates into CAGSLGGVASYEQYF.

This rearrangement joins TRBV28 to TRBJ2-7, with a tentative D call TRBD2 (5 bases). The CDR3 runs to 17 residues. V lost 6 bases and J lost 7, with 28 bases in between. Germline V lookup: CDR1 MDHEN, CDR2 SYDVKM. The CDR3: CASSPPPLSGFYNEQYF. CDR3 coding DNA: TGTGCCAGCAGCCCGCCCCCTCTCAGCGGTTTTTACAATGAGCAGTACTTC.

The V and J genes are TRBV7-9 and TRBJ2-2; 14 nucleotides line up with TRBD2. Germline CDR1 reads SEHNR; CDR2 reads FQNEAQ (reference sequence). This CDR3 spans 17 amino acids. The J segment lost 5 bases and the V segment lost 4 bases, leaving 6 bases of the junction unmatched. The CDR3 protein is CASSSRLAGGWTGELFF. Written as DNA, the CDR3 is TGTGCCAGCAGCTCACGACTAGCGGGAGGGTGGACCGGGGAGCTGTTTTTT.

The genes are TRBV20-1 and TRBJ2-7, with TRBD2 as a possible D gene (5 bases). The J call could be wrong; TRBJ2-5 is a better fit for the DNA end. Per germline, CDR1 DFQATT and CDR2 SNEGSKA (reference sequence). CDR3 length: 13 residues. CDR3: CSASIGRGETQYF. The CDR3, as DNA: TGCAGTGCTAGTATCGGACGCGGGGAGACCCAGTACTTC.

This chain connects TRBV27 to TRBJ1-1, with 8 bases identical to TRBD1. This CDR3 spans 16 amino acids. Germline V gene sequence: CDR1 MNHEY, CDR2 SMNVEV (reference sequence). V was clipped by 2 bases and J by 7 bases; unmatched bases: 12. CDR3 amino acids: CASSLTGQGGDGEAFF. CDR3 bases: TGTGCCAGCAGTTTAACCGGACAGGGTGGGGATGGTGAAGCTTTCTTT.

This chain connects TRBV10-3 to TRBJ2-3, with D maybe TRBD1 (5 bases). This CDR3 has 14 amino acids. Trimming cost V 2 bases and J 3 bases, with 9 bases left between them. CDR1 and CDR2 from the germline V gene are ENHRY and SYGVKD. The CDR3 coding sequence is TGTGCCATCAGTGAGCCGACAGTTACAGATACGCAGTATTTT. Residues: CAISEPTVTDTQYF.

The chain links TRBV7-2 to TRBJ2-7, with 8 bases matching TRBD2. TRBJ2-5 matches the DNA end more closely, so the J call is doubtful. The germline V gene encodes CDR1 SGHTA and CDR2 FQGNSA. The CDR3 is 15 amino acids. This CDR3 reads CASSRRLAQDRTQYF. The CDR3 coding sequence is TGTGCCAGCAGCCGAAGACTAGCGCAGGACCGGACCCAGTACTTC.

This clonotype was observed many times. At one boundary the junction diverges from the germline segment, which might be a read error. V gene TRBV7-7 combines with J gene TRBJ2-5; weak D call: TRBD2 (6 bases). The germline CDR1 and CDR2 sequences are SSHAT and FNYEAQ (reference sequence). This CDR3 comprises 15 residues. The CDR3 loop reads CASSLRAGPQETQYF. The CDR3 DNA follows: TGTGCTAGCAGCTTACGGGCGGGACCCCAAGAGACCCAGTACTTC.

This rearrangement joins TRBV5-1 to TRBJ1-2, with a tentative D call TRBD1 (5 bases). V lost 0 bases and J lost 4, with 19 bases in between. Germline values: CDR1 SGHRS, CDR2 YFSETQ. There are 17 residues in the CDR3. The CDR3 reads CASSLGGQGSAGYGYTF. The CDR3 nucleotides read TGCGCCAGCAGCTTGGGCGGCCAGGGAAGTGCTGGCTATGGCTACACCTTC.

V is TRBV7-9 and J is TRBJ2-1, with 15 bases fitting TRBD2. V shed 5 bases and J 1 base; nucleotides not matched to a gene: 9. This CDR3 is 19 amino acids long. Germline-derived CDR1 and CDR2 are SEHNR and FQNEAQ (reference sequence). CDR3 loop: CASSPWTSGGVLSYNEQFF. The CDR3, as DNA: TGTGCCAGCAGCCCCTGGACTAGCGGGGGGGTCTTATCCTACAATGAGCAGTTCTTC.